This is a list of T cell receptor beta chains from one sample in a study of blood T cell repertoires in COVID-19. TCRdb's copy holds only in-frame clones and misses some; the assay was immunoSEQ multiplex PCR. This table holds about 200,000 clones, roughly 80% found once. The sequenced sample consisted of peripheral blood. These receptors were taken from a human donor in a cohort sampled during active COVID-19. CDR3s include the opening cysteine and the closing phenylalanine or tryptophan. The order of the fields is J gene, V gene, CDR3 protein.

>TRBJ2-1|TRBV21-1
CASSQRGTSASYNEQFF
>TRBJ1-4|TRBV15
CASGGRGPLTNEKLFF
>TRBJ2-6|TRBV6-2/TRBV6-3
CASSPPRGYGANVLTF
>TRBJ2-1|TRBV27
CASSLGLAGGTGEQFF
>TRBJ2-7|TRBV6-5
CASSRGGTYEQYF
>TRBJ1-2|TRBV20-1
CSASSGRKFGYTF
>TRBJ1-1|TRBV2
CARAGGTEAFF
>TRBJ1-1|TRBV5-1
CASSRYDALQGTEAFF
>TRBJ1-3|TRBV5-1
CASSLVPGGYSGNTIYF
>TRBJ2-7|TRBV7-2
CASSLVGDSTYEQYF
>TRBJ1-2|TRBV6-5
CASSYTGQGSGYTF
>TRBJ1-6|TRBV7-9
CASSLVGQLSNSPLHF
>TRBJ2-7|TRBV30
CAWSVLWSSGRAHEQYF
>TRBJ2-2|TRBV7-9
CASSPAGYLNTGELFF
>TRBJ2-2|TRBV6-2/TRBV6-3
CASSLVEEAGELFF
>TRBJ2-1|TRBV11-3
CASSLYRDEQFF
>TRBJ2-7|TRBV28
CASRAPGTGVHEQYF
>TRBJ2-7|TRBV6-6
CATTGTRRYEQYF
>TRBJ1-5|TRBV28
CASSANRGNQPQHF
>TRBJ1-3|TRBV15
CATSRETANSGNTIYF
>TRBJ1-5|TRBV28
CASSWAGQPQHF
>TRBJ2-3|TRBV19
CASSIPPGQSGEDTQYF
>TRBJ2-2|TRBV28
CASSLIVGLAGGWNTGELFF
>TRBJ2-7|TRBV28
CASSLMDGTGTYEQYF
>TRBJ2-1|TRBV19
CASSIGQGGNEQFF
>TRBJ1-5|TRBV29-1
CSAGTGGNQPQHF
>TRBJ2-1|TRBV5-1
CASSLAFAGGKSEQFF
>TRBJ2-4|TRBV28
CASNTGVNIQYF
>TRBJ1-1|TRBV7-2
CASSLFGEQPTTEAFF
>TRBJ2-7|TRBV6-2/TRBV6-3
CASSYYRGSYEQYF
>TRBJ2-3|TRBV3-1/TRBV3-2
CASSQGASGSTDTQYF
>TRBJ2-1|TRBV6-5
CASSYISSSGFNEQFF
>TRBJ2-1|TRBV20-1
CSATELPPSGKHNEQFF
>TRBJ1-1|TRBV6-6
CASSHRGGEAFF
>TRBJ2-1|TRBV24-1
CATSDSDRDSRQFF
>TRBJ1-4|TRBV7-9
CASSQGGGREKLFF
>TRBJ2-2|TRBV7-9
CASSSHTINTGELFF
>TRBJ2-7|TRBV4-3
CASSQQLALNSGEQYF
>TRBJ1-2|TRBV16
CASSQLRGYTF
>TRBJ1-1|TRBV6-6
CASIELALNTEAFF
>TRBJ1-4|TRBV5-5
CASSSRGNEKLFF
>TRBJ1-1|TRBV7-3
CASSFGTLDTEAFF
>TRBJ2-7|TRBV9
CASSVGTPGVTYEQYF
>TRBJ2-3|TRBV6-4
CASSPSGSTDTQYF
>TRBJ1-3|TRBV7-2
CASSLGQGRGNTIYF
>TRBJ2-7|TRBV5-6
CASSFAGADEQYF
>TRBJ2-7|TRBV6-5
CASRGTSGGTYEQYF
>TRBJ1-2|TRBV19
CASSISGRPANYGYTF
>TRBJ2-7|TRBV6-2/TRBV6-3
CASSYLTSGVPYEQYF
>TRBJ1-1|TRBV28
CASRRTGGTEAFF
>TRBJ2-5|TRBV6-6
CASSRGGQQETQYF
>TRBJ1-5|TRBV7-8
CASSLSEQGYQPQHF
>TRBJ2-7|TRBV9
CASSPRGASGTYEQYF